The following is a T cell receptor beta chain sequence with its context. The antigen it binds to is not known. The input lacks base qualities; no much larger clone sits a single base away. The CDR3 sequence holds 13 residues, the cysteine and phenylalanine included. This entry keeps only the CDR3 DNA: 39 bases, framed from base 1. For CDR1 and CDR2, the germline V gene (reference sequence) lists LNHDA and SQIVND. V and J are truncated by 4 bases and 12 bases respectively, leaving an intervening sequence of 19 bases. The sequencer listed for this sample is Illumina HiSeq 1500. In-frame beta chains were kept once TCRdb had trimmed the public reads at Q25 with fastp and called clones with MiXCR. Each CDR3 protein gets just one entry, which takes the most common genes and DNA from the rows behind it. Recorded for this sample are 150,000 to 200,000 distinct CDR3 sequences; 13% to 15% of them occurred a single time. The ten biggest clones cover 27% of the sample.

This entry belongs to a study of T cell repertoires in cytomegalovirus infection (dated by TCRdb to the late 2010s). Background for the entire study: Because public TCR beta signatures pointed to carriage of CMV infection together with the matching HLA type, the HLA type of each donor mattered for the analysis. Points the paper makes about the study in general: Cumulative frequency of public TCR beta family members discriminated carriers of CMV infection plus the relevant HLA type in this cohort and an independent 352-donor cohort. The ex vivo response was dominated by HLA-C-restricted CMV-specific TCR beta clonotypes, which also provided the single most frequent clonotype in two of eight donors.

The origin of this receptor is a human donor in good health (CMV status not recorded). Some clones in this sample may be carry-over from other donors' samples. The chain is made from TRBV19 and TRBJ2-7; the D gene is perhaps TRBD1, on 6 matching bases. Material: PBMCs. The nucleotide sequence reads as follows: TGTGCCAGTAGTAAATGGGGGAAACAGGGTCGGTACTTC. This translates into CASSKWGKQGRYF.